Below, 22 T cell receptor beta chains from the same sample are listed, as sequenced in a study of cytomegalovirus exposure and HLA in healthy donors. 13 Jbeta primers and 60 Vbeta primers were used for the PCR. Sequencing was performed with immunoSEQ multiplex PCR; in TCRdb, only in-frame clones are kept and a portion is missing. The sample yields roughly 120,000 clones, 82% seen once. Sequencing was carried out using PBMCs. The receptors derive from a male donor in good health and CMV-seropositive.

This clone was recorded a few times. V gene TRBV19 combines with J gene TRBJ2-2; TRBD2 is a possible D gene (5 bases). The CDR3 totals 20 residues. V gave up 9 bases and J gave up 0 bases, with 29 bases separating them. Germline V gives CDR1 LNHDA, CDR2 SQIVND (reference sequence). CDR3 sequence (DNA): TGTGCCAGCAGCCCCCGGGGTCCAAATAGCGAAATAGCGAACACCGGGGAGCTGTTTTTT. This translates into CASSPRGPNSEIANTGELFF.

V gene TRBV29-1 combines with J gene TRBJ1-1, with 7 bases matching TRBD1. The V segment lost 7 bases and the J segment 2 bases; nucleotides outside the gene matches: 4. The CDR3 totals 12 residues. Germline V gene data show CDR1 as SQVTM and CDR2 as ANQGSEA. CDR3 residues: CSAGTANTEAFF. The CDR3 nucleotides read TGCAGCGCCGGGACAGCCAACACTGAAGCTTTCTTT. The full variable domain, its missing parts supplied by reference TRBV29-1 and TRBJ1-1, is SAVISQKPSRDICQRGTSLTIQCQVDSQVTMMFWYRQQPGQSLTLIATANQGSEATYESGFVIDKFPISRPNLTFSTLTVSNMSPEDSSIYLCSAGTANTEAFFGQGTRLTVV.

This clone showed up just once. The gene calls are TRBV9 and TRBJ2-7, with 12 nucleotides matching TRBD2. The CDR3 is 17 residues long. With 4 bases clipped from V and 5 bases from J, the junction kept 13 bases outside the gene matches. The germline V gene has CDR1 SGDLS and CDR2 YYNGEE. CDR3 protein: CASSSGLAGYPYDEQYF. CDR3 in DNA: TGTGCCAGCAGCTCAGGACTAGCGGGATACCCCTACGACGAGCAGTACTTC.

The genes are TRBV30 and TRBJ1-2; tentatively, D is TRBD1 (6 bases). The germline V and J ends were trimmed by 8 bases and 3 bases, with 13 bases remaining between them. This CDR3 has 12 residues. Germline V gives CDR1 GTSNPN, CDR2 SVGIG (reference sequence). The CDR3 is CARGGYHYGYTF. CDR3 DNA: TGTGCCAGAGGGGGTTACCACTATGGCTACACCTTC.

The chain links TRBV28 to TRBJ2-2; 10 bases are a match to TRBD1. V was pared by 6 bases and J by 5 bases, with 6 bases of the junction left unmatched. This CDR3 comprises 15 residues. Germline values: CDR1 MDHEN, CDR2 SYDVKM. The CDR3 DNA follows: TGTGCCAGCAGGACCGGGACAGGGGTTACCGGGGAGCTGTTTTTT. It is translated as CASRTGTGVTGELFF. The full variable domain, completed using reference TRBV28 and TRBJ2-2, is DVKVTQSSRYLVKRTGEKVFLECVQDMDHENMFWYRQDPGLGLRLIYFSYDVKMKEKGDIPEGYSVSREKKERFSLILESASTNQTSMYLCASRTGTGVTGELFFGEGSRLTVL.

V is TRBV6-5 and J is TRBJ2-2; no reliable D call. The germline CDR1 and CDR2 sequences are MNHEY and SVGAGI. The CDR3 covers 13 residues. V shed 6 bases and J shed 3 bases, with 8 bases lying between them. CDR3 coding DNA: TGTGCCAGCAGGAGAGCTTACACCGGGGAGCTGTTTTTT. It is translated as CASRRAYTGELFF.

The rearrangement joins TRBV21-1 to TRBJ2-1; the table's TRBD1 call for D was not verified on the DNA. TRBV21-1 is a listed pseudogene. The CDR3 has 18 amino acids. The CDR3 coding sequence is TGTGCCAGCAGCATCAAGACAGGGGACGGAATCATTTACAATGAGCAGTTCTTC. This encodes CASSIKTGDGIIYNEQFF.

The V and J genes are TRBV30 and TRBJ2-7; 7 nucleotides match TRBD1. The CDR3 covers 15 residues. CDR1 and CDR2 (germline): GTSNPN, SVGIG (reference sequence). J gave up 3 bases and V 3 bases, and 11 bases lay outside the gene matches. The CDR3 DNA sequence: TGTGCCTGGAGCACCGGGACAGCCGCATTCTACGAGCAGTACTTC. It is translated as CAWSTGTAAFYEQYF.

The chain joins TRBV9 to TRBJ2-7; possibly TRBD2 for D (5 bases). The V end was cut by 0 bases, the J end by 0 bases, with 7 bases between. CDR1 and CDR2 from the germline V gene are SGDLS and YYNGEE. The CDR3 runs to 14 residues. CDR3 sequence (DNA): TGTGCCAGCAGCGTAGCCCGGGACTCCTACGAGCAGTACTTC. Amino acids: CASSVARDSYEQYF. The whole variable domain, filled in from reference TRBV9 and TRBJ2-7, reads DSGVTQTPKHLITATGQRVTLRCSPRSGDLSVYWYQQSLDQGLQFLIQYYNGEERAKGNILERFSAQQFPDLHSELNLSSLELGDSALYFCASSVARDSYEQYFGPGTRLTVT.

The rearrangement joins TRBV11-1 to TRBJ1-1; no definite D call. Germline loops: CDR1 SGHAT, CDR2 FQDESV (reference sequence). The CDR3 has 17 residues. V was trimmed by 2 bases and J by 4 bases, leaving 20 bases between them. CDR3 DNA: TGTGCCAGCAGCTTATCGAAAAGGAGAGGGAGGTTCACTGAAGCTTTCTTT. It translates to CASSLSKRRGRFTEAFF.

This sequence joins TRBV5-1 and TRBJ2-7; 9 bases map to TRBD1. The J segment lost 3 bases and the V segment lost 2 bases, leaving 9 bases of the junction unmatched. The CDR3 has 16 amino acids. Germline lookup yields CDR1 SGHRS and CDR2 YFSETQ. CDR3 sequence: CASSFPPQGAHYEQYF. In DNA, the CDR3 is TGCGCCAGCAGCTTCCCCCCACAGGGGGCCCACTACGAGCAGTACTTC.

This chain connects TRBV27 to TRBJ2-7, with a weak D call TRBD1 (5 bases). CDR1 and CDR2 from the germline V gene are MNHEY and SMNVEV (reference sequence). With 6 bases removed from V and 2 bases from J, the gap between germline ends came to 14 bases. This CDR3 is 14 amino acids long. The CDR3 protein is CASRRTRETYEQYF. CDR3 in DNA: TGTGCCAGCAGGAGGACACGCGAAACCTACGAGCAGTACTTC.

The chain carries TRBV29-1 and TRBJ2-3; D remains unclear. Germline CDR1 and CDR2: SQVTM and ANQGSEA. This CDR3 comprises 13 residues. V was pared by 4 bases and J by 4 bases, with 12 bases between. The CDR3 coding sequence is TGCAGCGTTGGAAGGAATCGGGCAGATACGCAGTATTTT. Translated: CSVGRNRADTQYF.

The chain joins TRBV9 to TRBJ2-7, with TRBD2 identical over 8 bases. CDR3 size: 14 residues. The V gene end was trimmed by 3 bases and the J gene end by 3 bases; junction bases not matched to a gene: 5. Germline assignment: CDR1 SGDLS and CDR2 YYNGEE. As DNA, the CDR3 is TGTGCCAGCAGCGCGACTAGCGCCCACTACGAGCAGTACTTC. It specifies CASSATSAHYEQYF.

The chain couples TRBV19 to TRBJ2-7, with 8 bases fitting TRBD2. Trimming removed 6 bases from V and 9 bases from J; junction bases left unmatched: 7. The CDR3 covers 12 residues. Germline V gene lookup returns CDR1 LNHDA and CDR2 SQIVND (reference sequence). CDR3 bases: TGTGCCAGTAGCAAGAGCGGGAGTGGGCAGTACTTC. Encoded protein: CASSKSGSGQYF.

This clone was counted a few times. The CDR3 DNA follows: TGTGCCAGCAGCGGGGACTTCTACGAGCAGTACTTC. Protein: CASSGDFYEQYF. The V and J genes are TRBV9 and TRBJ2-7; D may be TRBD2 (6 bases). Germline assignment: CDR1 SGDLS and CDR2 YYNGEE. The V gene lost 3 bases and the J gene lost 3 bases, with 7 bases spanning the gap. CDR3 length: 12 residues.

V and J are TRBV6-1 and TRBJ2-3; 12 bases fit TRBD2. After removal of 7 bases from V and 4 bases from J, the junction contained 6 bases not matched to a gene. CDR3 length: 15 amino acids. Germline V gives CDR1 MNHNS, CDR2 SASEGT. The CDR3 is CASKRLAGEADTQYF. CDR3 DNA: TGTGCCAGCAAGAGACTAGCGGGAGAAGCAGATACGCAGTATTTT.

This chain links TRBV5-1 with TRBJ2-7; weak D call: TRBD1 (6 bases). The CDR3 covers 13 residues. Germline V gene lookup returns CDR1 SGHRS and CDR2 YFSETQ. V lost 4 bases to trimming and J lost 3 bases, with 11 bases between them. CDR3: CASSQTGHYEQYF. The CDR3 region has the DNA TGCGCCAGCAGCCAGACAGGCCACTACGAGCAGTACTTC. Full variable domain (outside the CDR3, taken from reference TRBV5-1 and TRBJ2-7): KAGVTQTPRYLIKTRGQQVTLSCSPISGHRSVSWYQQTPGQGLQFLFEYFSETQRNKGNFPGRFSGRQFSNSRSEMNVSTLELGDSALYLCASSQTGHYEQYFGPGTRLTVT.

The V and J genes are TRBV13 and TRBJ2-2; D gene ambiguous. V was shortened by 5 bases and J by 6 bases, with 22 bases between the two germline ends. The V gene's germline CDR1 is PRHDT and CDR2 FYEKMQ (reference sequence). The CDR3 spans 17 residues. The CDR3 DNA reads as TGTGCCAGCAGCCCAACCGCGGAGCCCGATCCCCCCGGGGAGCTGTTTTTT. This gives the protein CASSPTAEPDPPGELFF.

This chain links TRBV9 with TRBJ2-3; D gene unclear. Trimming shortened V by 3 bases and J by 0 bases, and 8 bases separated the two germline ends. Germline V gene sequence: CDR1 SGDLS, CDR2 YYNGEE. This CDR3 has 14 residues. The CDR3 loop is CASSATASTDTQYF. As DNA, the CDR3 is TGTGCCAGCAGCGCGACTGCTAGCACAGATACGCAGTATTTT. The full variable domain, rest sourced from reference TRBV9 and TRBJ2-3, is DSGVTQTPKHLITATGQRVTLRCSPRSGDLSVYWYQQSLDQGLQFLIQYYNGEERAKGNILERFSAQQFPDLHSELNLSSLELGDSALYFCASSATASTDTQYFGPGTRLTVL.

This clone was observed once. The chain has TRBV11-3 and TRBJ2-1; a possible D gene is TRBD1 (6 bases). The CDR3 extends over 15 amino acids. V lost 5 bases and J 3 bases, leaving 14 bases between the germline ends. The germline gives CDR1 SGHNT, CDR2 YENEEA. This CDR3 is CASSPQGSRYNEQFF. CDR3 DNA sequence: TGTGCCAGCAGCCCCCAGGGGTCTCGCTACAATGAGCAGTTCTTC.

The chain joins TRBV5-1 to TRBJ2-3; D call uncertain. V lost 4 bases to trimming and J lost 1 base, with 13 bases between them. Germline V gene lookup returns CDR1 SGHRS and CDR2 YFSETQ. The CDR3 loop spans 15 amino acids. The CDR3 sequence: CASSESTLGTDTQYF. The CDR3 DNA sequence: TGCGCCAGCAGCGAGAGTACCCTGGGCACAGATACGCAGTATTTT. Drawing the rest from reference TRBV5-1 and TRBJ2-3, the complete variable domain is KAGVTQTPRYLIKTRGQQVTLSCSPISGHRSVSWYQQTPGQGLQFLFEYFSETQRNKGNFPGRFSGRQFSNSRSEMNVSTLELGDSALYLCASSESTLGTDTQYFGPGTRLTVL.